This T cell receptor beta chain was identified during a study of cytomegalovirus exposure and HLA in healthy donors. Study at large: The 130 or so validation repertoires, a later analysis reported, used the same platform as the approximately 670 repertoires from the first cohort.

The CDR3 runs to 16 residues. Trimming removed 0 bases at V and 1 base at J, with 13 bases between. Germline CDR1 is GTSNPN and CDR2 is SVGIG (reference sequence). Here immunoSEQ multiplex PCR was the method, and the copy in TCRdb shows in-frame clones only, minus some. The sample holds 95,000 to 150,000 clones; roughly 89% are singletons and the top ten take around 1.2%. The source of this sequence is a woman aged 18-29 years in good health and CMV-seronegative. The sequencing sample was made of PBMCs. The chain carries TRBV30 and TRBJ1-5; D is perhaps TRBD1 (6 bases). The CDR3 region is CAWSVQGKGSNQPQHF. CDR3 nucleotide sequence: TGTGCCTGGAGTGTCCAGGGGAAGGGAAGCAATCAGCCCCAGCATTTT. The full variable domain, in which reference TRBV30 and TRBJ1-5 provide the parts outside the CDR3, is SQTIHQWPATLVQPVGSPLSLECTVEGTSNPNLYWYRQAAGRGLQLLFYSVGIGQISSEVPQNLSASRPQDRQFILSSKKLLLSDSGFYLCAWSVQGKGSNQPQHFGDGTRLSIL.